The present T cell receptor beta chain was sequenced within a study of cytomegalovirus exposure and HLA in healthy donors. Trimming took off 6 bases at V and 6 bases at J, with 11 bases between the two ends. CDR3 length: 12 amino acids. Germline V gene lookup returns CDR1 LNHDA and CDR2 SQIVND (reference sequence). This PCR relied on a set of 60 Vbeta primers and 13 Jbeta primers. Profiling relied on immunoSEQ multiplex PCR, and the TCRdb table lists in-frame clones only, not all of them. This table lists roughly 65,000 clones. The clonotype comes from a boy aged 5-17 years in good health and CMV-seronegative. The V and J genes are TRBV19 and TRBJ1-2; D is perhaps TRBD1 (6 bases). Sample: PBMCs. Here the CDR3 DNA reads TGTGCCAGTAGGACAGGAGAGGATGGCTACACCTTC. This translates into CASRTGEDGYTF.